These 10 T cell receptor beta chains came from one sample sequenced in a study of T cell clonotyping in hematopoietic cell transplantation. Described time point: recipient sample about 28 days before transplant, after cytoreduction. Assay: immunoSEQ multiplex PCR; the TCRdb copy retains only in-frame clones and omits some. The data show under 20,000 clones, roughly 86% seen once. Sequenced material: peripheral blood mononuclear cells, taken before stem cell transplant. These receptors all come from a man aged 50 to 59 with acute myeloid leukemia. Some clones in this sample may be carry-over from other donors' samples.

The chain carries TRBV29-1 and TRBJ2-1; D is possibly TRBD1 (5 bases). Trimming left V 3 bases short and J 5 bases short, with 5 bases between. The CDR3 consists of 11 residues. Germline values: CDR1 SQVTM, CDR2 ANQGSEA. DNA of the CDR3: TGCAGCGTTGACAGGGACAATGAGCAGTTCTTC. Residues: CSVDRDNEQFF.

The V call is TRBV7-9, the J call TRBJ1-2; 7 bases line up with TRBD1. V lost 1 base, J lost 8 bases, and 7 bases stayed unmatched. The germline V gene has CDR1 SEHNR and CDR2 FQNEAQ (reference sequence). This CDR3 has 14 residues. The CDR3 is CASSLGDRWDGYTF. CDR3 sequence (DNA): TGTGCCAGCAGCTTAGGGGACAGATGGGACGGCTACACCTTC.

The CDR3 region is CASSPRYNEQFF. The CDR3 nucleotides read TGTGCCAGCAGTCCACGATACAATGAGCAGTTCTTC. The gene calls are TRBV28 and TRBJ2-1; no reliable D call. The V gene lost 5 bases and the J gene lost 4 bases, with 6 bases spanning the gap. From germline, CDR1 is MDHEN and CDR2 SYDVKM. CDR3 length: 12 residues. Using reference TRBV28 and TRBJ2-1 for the parts outside the CDR3, the full variable domain is DVKVTQSSRYLVKRTGEKVFLECVQDMDHENMFWYRQDPGLGLRLIYFSYDVKMKEKGDIPEGYSVSREKKERFSLILESASTNQTSMYLCASSPRYNEQFFGPGTRLTVL.

This clone was recorded a few times. This sequence joins TRBV29-1 and TRBJ1-2, with 8 bases aligning to TRBD1. Germline assignment: CDR1 SQVTM and CDR2 ANQGSEA. CDR3 length: 14 residues. V lost 6 bases and J lost 3; bases outside the gene matches: 9. CDR3 sequence (DNA): TGCAGCGTAACCTCCTCGACAGGGGACTATGGCTACACCTTC. Amino acids: CSVTSSTGDYGYTF.

The chain is built from TRBV9 and TRBJ2-1; 9 bases are shared with TRBD2. The junction had 4 bases not matched to a gene; V was cut back by 3 bases and J by 9 bases. Looked up from germline, CDR1 is SGDLS and CDR2 is YYNGEE. This CDR3 has 13 residues. CDR3: CASSGGGAGEQFF. The CDR3 DNA reads as TGTGCCAGCAGCGGCGGGGGGGCCGGTGAGCAGTTCTTC.

This sequence joins TRBV7-9 and TRBJ1-5; D gene ambiguous. The CDR3 extends over 15 amino acids. Trimming removed 0 bases at V and 2 bases at J, with 8 bases between. CDR1 and CDR2 (germline): SEHNR, FQNEAQ (reference sequence). The CDR3 nucleotides are TGTGCCAGCAGCTTAGCAGGGTCTCGCAATCAGCCCCAGCATTTT. Residues: CASSLAGSRNQPQHF.

The chain links TRBV9 to TRBJ2-1, with D perhaps assigned TRBD1 or TRBD2 (5 bases each). The length of the CDR3 is 18 residues. Trimming left V 0 bases short and J 0 bases short, with 16 bases between. CDR1 is SGDLS, CDR2 YYNGEE, per germline. The CDR3 loop reads CASSVVEGPSSSYNEQFF. DNA of the CDR3: TGTGCCAGCAGCGTAGTCGAGGGGCCCTCCAGCTCCTACAATGAGCAGTTCTTC. Full variable domain (outside the CDR3, taken from reference TRBV9 and TRBJ2-1): DSGVTQTPKHLITATGQRVTLRCSPRSGDLSVYWYQQSLDQGLQFLIQYYNGEERAKGNILERFSAQQFPDLHSELNLSSLELGDSALYFCASSVVEGPSSSYNEQFFGPGTRLTVL.

The chain joins TRBV30 to TRBJ2-7, with D possibly being TRBD1 (7 bases). This CDR3 spans 15 amino acids. Per the germline V gene, CDR1 is GTSNPN and CDR2 is SVGIG (reference sequence). V lost 1 base and J 3 bases, leaving 16 bases between the germline ends. This CDR3 is CAWSDRETGFYEQYF. The CDR3 DNA sequence: TGTGCCTGGAGTGACCGGGAGACAGGGTTCTACGAGCAGTACTTC.

The chain recombines TRBV6-5 with TRBJ1-3, with a tentative D call TRBD1 (6 bases). Trimming pared 6 bases from V and 3 bases from J, leaving 15 bases between. Germline loops: CDR1 MNHEY, CDR2 SVGAGI. CDR3 length: 15 residues. CDR3 loop: CASSPNTGLGNTIYF. CDR3 sequence (DNA): TGTGCCAGCAGCCCGAATACAGGGCTTGGAAACACCATATATTTT.

This rearrangement joins TRBV2 to TRBJ2-1, with 8 nucleotides matching TRBD2. The length of the CDR3 is 14 residues. The ends lost 7 bases at V and 7 bases at J; junction bases unmatched: 9. Germline V gene sequence: CDR1 SNHLY, CDR2 FYNNEI. For the CDR3, the DNA is TGTGCCAGCATAAGAACTAGCGGAGCTAATGAGCAGTTCTTC. Its translation: CASIRTSGANEQFF. The whole variable domain, remainder taken from reference TRBV2 and TRBJ2-1, is EPEVTQTPSHQVTQMGQEVILRCVPISNHLYFYWYRQILGQKVEFLVSFYNNEISEKSEIFDDQFSVERPDGSNFTLKIRSTKLEDSAMYFCASIRTSGANEQFFGPGTRLTVL.